Sequencing of this T cell receptor beta chain was carried out in a study of T cells in Graves' hyperthyroidism and ophthalmopathy. Germline V gene sequence: CDR1 SQVTM, CDR2 ANQGSEA. V was cut by 3 bases and J by 1 base, with 7 bases left in between. CDR3 length: 12 amino acids. Amplification of TCR beta CDR3 regions was performed using RNA transcripts as template. HTBI primers drove first-round RT-PCR of the TCR CDR3. MiXCR, applied by TCRdb to the multiplex PCR reads, yields one record per CDR3 protein. The table lists around 530,000 distinct CDR3 sequences, more than 15% of them singletons. The V and J genes are TRBV29-1 and TRBJ2-7, with D unclear. The receptor's source is a woman under 30 with Graves' ophthalmopathy. Sequenced input: blood. CDR3 bases: TGCAGCGTTGAGGTCAGATCCTACGAGCAGTACTTC. Protein sequence: CSVEVRSYEQYF.